One and the same sample provided the 13 T cell receptor beta chains below, sequenced in a study of T cells in Graves' hyperthyroidism and ophthalmopathy. Amplification targeted TCR beta CDR3 regions from RNA transcripts. First-round RT-PCR with HTBI primers amplified the TCR CDR3 region. TCRdb analysed the multiplex PCR reads with MiXCR anew, one entry per CDR3 protein. The sample holds about 380,000 distinct CDR3 sequences, approximately 15% seen once. Sequencing was performed on blood. The receptors were sampled from an older woman with Graves' hyperthyroidism.

At least ten counts were recorded for this clonotype. The rearrangement links TRBV6-1 to TRBJ2-5; TRBD1 aligns across 7 bases. CDR1 MNHNS and CDR2 SASEGT come from the germline V gene. CDR3 length: 16 residues. Germline trimming cut 0 bases from V and 2 bases from J; bases unmatched to any gene: 6. CDR3 nucleotides: TGTGCCAGCAGTGAAGCGCTGGGACAGCCGCAAGAGACCCAGTACTTC. Amino acid sequence: CASSEALGQPQETQYF.

In its sample, this clonotype was seen many times. The rearrangement joins TRBV30 to TRBJ1-2; maybe TRBD1 (5 bases). The CDR3 runs 12 residues. V gave up 5 bases and J gave up 8 bases, with 15 bases separating them. Germline values: CDR1 GTSNPN, CDR2 SVGIG (reference sequence). The CDR3 DNA reads TGTGCCTGGGGATCGGGACTCGAGGGCTACACCTTC. This gives the protein CAWGSGLEGYTF.

This chain uses TRBV10-3 with TRBJ2-6; D is possibly TRBD1 or TRBD2 (5 bases each). Germline V gene sequence: CDR1 ENHRY, CDR2 SYGVKD. CDR3 size: 14 residues. Deletions cut 10 bases from V and 3 bases from J, with 13 bases between. The CDR3 sequence: CANGTVNGANVLTF. The CDR3 bases are TGTGCCAACGGGACCGTGAATGGGGCCAACGTCCTGACTTTC.

The table lists this clonotype with many counts. Here the CDR3 reads CASSGFGLAASSSTDTQYF. DNA for the CDR3: TGTGCCAGCAGCGGATTCGGACTAGCGGCTTCCTCTAGCACAGATACGCAGTATTTT. The chain uses TRBV3-1 and TRBJ2-3; TRBD2 agrees at 10 bases. The CDR3 loop spans 19 amino acids. J lost 0 bases, V lost 5 bases, and 14 bases had no gene match. Germline-derived CDR1 and CDR2 are LGHDT and YNNKEL (reference sequence).

There are many counts of this clonotype. This chain joins TRBV16 and TRBJ2-4; D is uncertain. This CDR3 is built from 15 residues. V was clipped by 0 bases and J by 2 bases, with 8 bases between them. The germline CDR1 and CDR2 sequences are KGHSY and FQNENV. The CDR3 coding sequence is TGTGCCAGCAGCCAATCGGGGTTCTCCAAAAACATTCAGTACTTC. Translated, it gives CASSQSGFSKNIQYF. The full variable domain, its missing parts supplied by reference TRBV16 and TRBJ2-4, is GEEVAQTPKHLVRGEGQKAKLYCAPIKGHSYVFWYQQVLKNEFKFLISFQNENVFDETGMPKERFSAKCLPNSPCSLEIQATKLEDSAVYFCASSQSGFSKNIQYFGAGTRLSVL.

This chain joins TRBV7-8 and TRBJ2-5; 11 nucleotides line up with TRBD1. The germline V gene encodes CDR1 SGHVS and CDR2 FQNEAQ. The CDR3 runs to 14 residues. V shed 6 bases and J 7 bases; nucleotides not matched to a gene: 7. The CDR3 protein is CASSSGQGAWTQYF. As DNA, the CDR3 is TGTGCCAGCAGTTCCGGACAGGGGGCTTGGACCCAGTACTTC.

In its sample, this clonotype was seen many times. This chain uses TRBV5-1 with TRBJ2-7, with 10 positions matching TRBD2. Germline V lookup: CDR1 SGHRS, CDR2 YFSETQ. The CDR3 totals 14 residues. Trimming at V came to 4 bases and at J to 4 bases, leaving 5 bases not matched to a gene. The CDR3 here is CASSPSGSGYEQYF. The CDR3 DNA sequence: TGCGCCAGCAGCCCTAGCGGGAGTGGGTACGAGCAGTACTTC.

This clonotype has ten or more counts. V usage is TRBV24-1 and J usage is TRBJ2-7; TRBD1 matches at 7 bases. With V trimmed by 5 bases and J by 2 bases, 11 bases remained unmatched. Germline assignment: CDR1 KGHDR and CDR2 SFDVKD. The CDR3 contains 16 residues. CDR3 region: CATSGGVGDRTYEQYF. CDR3 nucleotides: TGTGCCACCAGTGGAGGTGTGGGGGACAGAACCTACGAGCAGTACTTC.

This clonotype was seen repeatedly, ten times or more. This rearrangement joins TRBV12-3 or TRBV12-4 to TRBJ2-7, with 7 bases that match TRBD1. The CDR3 consists of 14 residues. Trimming removed 6 bases from V and 1 base from J; junction bases left unmatched: 6. CDR3 amino acids: CASRDNRGSYEQYF. The DNA for the CDR3 is TGTGCCAGCAGGGACAACAGGGGATCCTACGAGCAGTACTTC.

The sample holds many counts of this clonotype. The CDR3 sequence is CASSDRVSYEQYF. CDR3 DNA: TGTGCCAGCAGTGACAGGGTCTCGTACGAGCAGTACTTC. The chain links TRBV2 to TRBJ2-7; a weak D match, TRBD1 (5 bases). This CDR3 is 13 amino acids long. V gave up 3 bases and J gave up 4 bases, with 10 bases separating them. Per the germline V gene, CDR1 is SNHLY and CDR2 is FYNNEI.

The chain is built from TRBV12-3 or TRBV12-4 and TRBJ2-1, with D tentatively TRBD1 (5 bases). The CDR3 loop spans 16 amino acids. Trimming shortened V by 4 bases and J by 7 bases, and 20 bases separated the two germline ends. The CDR3 sequence: CASSSPGRRTANEQFF. The DNA for the CDR3 is TGTGCCAGCAGTTCACCAGGGCGCCGAACGGCGAATGAGCAGTTCTTC.

This clonotype was recorded at least ten times. The CDR3 here is CASGKTTNSYEQYF. For the CDR3, the DNA is TGTGCCAGCGGCAAGACTACGAACTCCTACGAGCAGTACTTC. This sequence joins TRBV27 and TRBJ2-7; tentative D call: TRBD2 (5 bases). The CDR3 runs to 14 residues. V was trimmed by 8 bases and J by 0 bases, leaving 14 bases between them. The germline CDR1 and CDR2 sequences are MNHEY and SMNVEV (reference sequence).

Many counts were recorded for this clonotype. The V and J genes are TRBV28 and TRBJ1-5, with TRBD1 matching over 9 bases. The CDR3 is 14 amino acids. The trim removed 4 bases at V and 5 bases at J, leaving 3 bases unmatched. Germline values: CDR1 MDHEN, CDR2 SYDVKM. The CDR3: CASSSWTGDQPQHF. The DNA for the CDR3 is TGTGCCAGCAGTTCCTGGACAGGGGATCAGCCCCAGCATTTT.